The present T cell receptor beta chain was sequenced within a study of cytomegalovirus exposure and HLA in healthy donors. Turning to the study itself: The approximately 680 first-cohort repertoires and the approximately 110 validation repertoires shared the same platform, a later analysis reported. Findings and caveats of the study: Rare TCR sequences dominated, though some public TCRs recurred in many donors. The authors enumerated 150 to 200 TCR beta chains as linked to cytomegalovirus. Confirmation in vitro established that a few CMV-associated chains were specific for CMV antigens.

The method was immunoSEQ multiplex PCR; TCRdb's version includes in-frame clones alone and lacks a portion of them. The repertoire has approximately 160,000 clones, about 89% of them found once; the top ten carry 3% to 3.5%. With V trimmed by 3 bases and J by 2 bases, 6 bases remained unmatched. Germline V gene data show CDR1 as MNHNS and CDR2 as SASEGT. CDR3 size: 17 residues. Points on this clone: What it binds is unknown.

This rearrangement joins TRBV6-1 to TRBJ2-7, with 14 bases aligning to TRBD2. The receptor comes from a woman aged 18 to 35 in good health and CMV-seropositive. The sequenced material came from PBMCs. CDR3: CASSETSGGVNTYEQYF. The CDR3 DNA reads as TGTGCCAGCAGTGAGACTAGCGGGGGGGTCAACACCTACGAGCAGTACTTC.